Each of the 2 T cell receptor beta chains below was sequenced from the same sample in a study of blood T cell repertoires in COVID-19. TCRdb keeps only in-frame clones here, not all; method: immunoSEQ multiplex PCR. The sample includes some 20,000 clones, roughly 85% of them seen just once. What was sequenced was peripheral blood. These receptors all come from a man aged 80 or over with acute or convalescent COVID-19.

The rearrangement joins TRBV7-2 to TRBJ2-3; 8 nucleotides line up with TRBD2. V trimming: 5 bases; J trimming: 6 bases; junction bases outside the gene matches: 13. The CDR3 has 16 residues. Germline lookup yields CDR1 SGHTA and CDR2 FQGNSA. In DNA, the CDR3 is TGTGCCAGCAGCCCTTTCGGGGGGGCGGTGATTGATACGCAGTATTTT. This gives the protein CASSPFGGAVIDTQYF.

CDR3 in DNA: TGCGCCAGCAGCACAGGACGGAGCAACACTGAAGCTTTCTTT. Amino acids: CASSTGRSNTEAFF. The gene calls are TRBV4-1 and TRBJ1-1; the D gene is possibly TRBD1 (5 bases). This CDR3 is 14 amino acids long. Per germline, CDR1 MGHRA and CDR2 YSYEKL. Trimming shortened V by 5 bases and J by 2 bases, and 12 bases separated the two germline ends.